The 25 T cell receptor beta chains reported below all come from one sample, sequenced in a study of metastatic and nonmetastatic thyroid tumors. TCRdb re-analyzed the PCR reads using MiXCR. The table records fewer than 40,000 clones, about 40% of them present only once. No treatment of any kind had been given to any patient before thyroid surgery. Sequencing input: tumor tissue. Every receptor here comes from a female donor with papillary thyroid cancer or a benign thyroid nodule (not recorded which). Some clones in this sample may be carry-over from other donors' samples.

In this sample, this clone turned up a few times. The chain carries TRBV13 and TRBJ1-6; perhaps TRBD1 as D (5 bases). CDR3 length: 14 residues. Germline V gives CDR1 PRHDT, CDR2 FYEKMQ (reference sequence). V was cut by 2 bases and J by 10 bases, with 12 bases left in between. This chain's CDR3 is CASSLKGLRSPLHF. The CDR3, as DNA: TGTGCCAGCAGCTTAAAGGGGTTAAGATCACCCCTCCACTTT.

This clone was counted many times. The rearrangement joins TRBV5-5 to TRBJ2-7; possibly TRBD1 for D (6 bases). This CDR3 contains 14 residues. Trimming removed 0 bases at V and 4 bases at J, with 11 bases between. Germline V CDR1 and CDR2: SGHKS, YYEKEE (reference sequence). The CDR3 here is CASSLVRGFYEQYF. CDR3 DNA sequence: TGTGCCAGCAGCTTGGTTAGGGGGTTTTACGAGCAGTACTTC.

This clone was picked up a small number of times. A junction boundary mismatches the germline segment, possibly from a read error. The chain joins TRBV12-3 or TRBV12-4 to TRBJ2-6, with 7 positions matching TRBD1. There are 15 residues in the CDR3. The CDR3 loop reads CASRQQGSGSNVLTF. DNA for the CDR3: TGTGCCAGCAGACAACAGGGGAGTGGGTCCAACGTCCTGACTTTC.

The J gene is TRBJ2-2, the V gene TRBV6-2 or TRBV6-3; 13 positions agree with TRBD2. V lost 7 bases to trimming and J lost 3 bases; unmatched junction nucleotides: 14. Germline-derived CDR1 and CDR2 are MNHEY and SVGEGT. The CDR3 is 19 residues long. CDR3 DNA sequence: TGTGCCAGCAACCCATTATTCGGACTAGCGGGAGACGACACCGGGGAGCTGTTTTTT. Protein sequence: CASNPLFGLAGDDTGELFF.

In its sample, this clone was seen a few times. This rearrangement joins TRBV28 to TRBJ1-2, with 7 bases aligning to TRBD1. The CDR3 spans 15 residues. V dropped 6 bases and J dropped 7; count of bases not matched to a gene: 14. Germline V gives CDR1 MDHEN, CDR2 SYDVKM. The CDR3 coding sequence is TGTGCCAGCAGATATTCGGACAGGCCTGCCGCTGGCTACACCTTC. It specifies CASRYSDRPAAGYTF.

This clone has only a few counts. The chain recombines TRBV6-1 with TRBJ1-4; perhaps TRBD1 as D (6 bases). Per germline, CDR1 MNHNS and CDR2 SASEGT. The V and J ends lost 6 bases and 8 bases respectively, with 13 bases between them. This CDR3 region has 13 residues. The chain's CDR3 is CASRRTDGEKLFF. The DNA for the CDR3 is TGTGCCAGCAGGAGGACAGACGGAGAAAAACTGTTTTTT.

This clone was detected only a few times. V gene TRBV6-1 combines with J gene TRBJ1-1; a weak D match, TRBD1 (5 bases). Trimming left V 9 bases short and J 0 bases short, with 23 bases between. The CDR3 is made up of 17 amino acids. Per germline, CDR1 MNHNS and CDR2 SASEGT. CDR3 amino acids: CASLPSPGTLLNTEAFF. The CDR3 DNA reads TGTGCCAGTCTACCATCTCCAGGGACTTTATTGAACACTGAAGCTTTCTTT.

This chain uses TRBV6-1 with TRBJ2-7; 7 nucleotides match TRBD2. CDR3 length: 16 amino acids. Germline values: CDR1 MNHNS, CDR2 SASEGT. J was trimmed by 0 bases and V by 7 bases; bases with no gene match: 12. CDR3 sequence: CASNTGTGGSSYEQYF. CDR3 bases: TGTGCCAGCAACACTGGTACCGGGGGGAGCTCCTACGAGCAGTACTTC.

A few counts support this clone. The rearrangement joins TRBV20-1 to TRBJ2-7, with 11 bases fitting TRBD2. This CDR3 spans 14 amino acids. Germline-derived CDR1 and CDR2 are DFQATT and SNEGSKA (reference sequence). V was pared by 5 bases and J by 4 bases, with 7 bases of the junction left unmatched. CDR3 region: CSALLAGAAYEQYF. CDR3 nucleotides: TGCAGTGCTCTACTAGCGGGAGCCGCTTACGAGCAGTACTTC.

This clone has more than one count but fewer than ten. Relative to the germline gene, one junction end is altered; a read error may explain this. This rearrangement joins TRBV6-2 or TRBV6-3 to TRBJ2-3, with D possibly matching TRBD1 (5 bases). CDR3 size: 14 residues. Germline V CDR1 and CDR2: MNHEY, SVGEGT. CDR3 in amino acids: CASSGRQGTYTQYF. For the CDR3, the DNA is TGTGCCAGCAGCGGCCGCCAGGGCACATATACGCAGTATTTT.

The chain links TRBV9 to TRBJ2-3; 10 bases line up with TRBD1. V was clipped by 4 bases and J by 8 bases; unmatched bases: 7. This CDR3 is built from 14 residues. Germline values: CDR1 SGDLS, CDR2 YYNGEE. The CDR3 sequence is CASSRGQGTATQYF. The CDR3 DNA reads TGTGCCAGCAGCAGGGGACAGGGGACCGCTACGCAGTATTTT. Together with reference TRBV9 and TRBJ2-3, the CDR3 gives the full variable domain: DSGVTQTPKHLITATGQRVTLRCSPRSGDLSVYWYQQSLDQGLQFLIQYYNGEERAKGNILERFSAQQFPDLHSELNLSSLELGDSALYFCASSRGQGTATQYFGPGTRLTVL.

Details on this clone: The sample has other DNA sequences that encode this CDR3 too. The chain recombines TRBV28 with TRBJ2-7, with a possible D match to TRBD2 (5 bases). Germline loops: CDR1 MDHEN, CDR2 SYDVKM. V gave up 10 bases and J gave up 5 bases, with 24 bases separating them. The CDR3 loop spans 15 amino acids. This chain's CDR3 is CAIGEDGSDVNEQYF. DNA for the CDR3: TGTGCCATCGGTGAGGACGGTAGCGACGTGAACGAGCAGTACTTC. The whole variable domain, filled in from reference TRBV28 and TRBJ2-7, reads DVKVTQSSRYLVKRTGEKVFLECVQDMDHENMFWYRQDPGLGLRLIYFSYDVKMKEKGDIPEGYSVSREKKERFSLILESASTNQTSMYLCAIGEDGSDVNEQYFGPGTRLTVT.

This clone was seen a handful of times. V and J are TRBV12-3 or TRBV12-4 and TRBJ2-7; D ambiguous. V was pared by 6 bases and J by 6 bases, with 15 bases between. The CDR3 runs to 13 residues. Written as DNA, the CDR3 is TGTGCCAGCAGCCCCGGGCCCTCGAGCGAGCAGTACTTC. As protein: CASSPGPSSEQYF.

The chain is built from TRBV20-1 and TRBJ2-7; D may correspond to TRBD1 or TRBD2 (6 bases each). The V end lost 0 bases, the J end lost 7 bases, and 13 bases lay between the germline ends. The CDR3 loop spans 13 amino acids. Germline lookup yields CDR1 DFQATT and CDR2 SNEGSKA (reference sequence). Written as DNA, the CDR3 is TGCAGTGCTAGAGATTTAGGGGGGAGGGAGCAGTACTTC. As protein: CSARDLGGREQYF.

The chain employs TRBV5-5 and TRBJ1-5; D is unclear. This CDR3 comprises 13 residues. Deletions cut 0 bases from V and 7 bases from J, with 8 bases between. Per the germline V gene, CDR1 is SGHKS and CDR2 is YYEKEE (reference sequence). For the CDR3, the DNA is TGTGCCAGCAGCTTGGGAGGGTGGCAGCCCCAGCATTTT. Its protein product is CASSLGGWQPQHF.

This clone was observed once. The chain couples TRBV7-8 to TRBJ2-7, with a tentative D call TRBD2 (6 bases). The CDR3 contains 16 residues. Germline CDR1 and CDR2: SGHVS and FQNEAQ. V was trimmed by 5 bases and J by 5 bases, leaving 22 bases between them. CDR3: CASSQLGGRAYDEQYF. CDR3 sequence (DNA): TGTGCCAGCAGCCAGCTGGGGGGACGCGCGTACGACGAGCAGTACTTC.

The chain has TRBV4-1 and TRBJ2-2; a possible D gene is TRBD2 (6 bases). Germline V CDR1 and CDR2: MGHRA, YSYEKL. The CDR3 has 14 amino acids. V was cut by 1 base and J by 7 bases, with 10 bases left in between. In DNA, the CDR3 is TGCGCCAGCAGCCAAGCGGAGGGCGGCGGGGAGCTGTTTTTT. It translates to CASSQAEGGGELFF.

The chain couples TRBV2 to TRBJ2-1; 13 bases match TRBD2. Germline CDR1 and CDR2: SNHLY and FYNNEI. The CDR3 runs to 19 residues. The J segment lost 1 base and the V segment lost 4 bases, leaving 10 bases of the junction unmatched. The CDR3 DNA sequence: TGTGCCAGCAGTGCCCGACTAGCGGGAGGTGGGACTTCCTACAATGAGCAGTTCTTC. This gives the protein CASSARLAGGGTSYNEQFF.

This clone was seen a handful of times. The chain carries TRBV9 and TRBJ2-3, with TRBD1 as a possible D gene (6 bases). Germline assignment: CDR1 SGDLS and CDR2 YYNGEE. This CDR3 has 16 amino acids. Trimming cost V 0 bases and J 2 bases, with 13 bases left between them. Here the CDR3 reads CASSVVGQSFTDTQYF. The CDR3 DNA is TGTGCCAGCAGCGTAGTGGGACAATCTTTCACAGATACGCAGTATTTT.

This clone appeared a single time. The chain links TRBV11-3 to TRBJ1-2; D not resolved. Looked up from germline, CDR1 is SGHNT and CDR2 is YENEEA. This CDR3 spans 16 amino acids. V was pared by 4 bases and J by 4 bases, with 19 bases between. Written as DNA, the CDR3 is TGTGCCAGCAGCTCCCAAAATGTAGGAGCCCGCTATGGCTACACCTTC. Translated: CASSSQNVGARYGYTF.

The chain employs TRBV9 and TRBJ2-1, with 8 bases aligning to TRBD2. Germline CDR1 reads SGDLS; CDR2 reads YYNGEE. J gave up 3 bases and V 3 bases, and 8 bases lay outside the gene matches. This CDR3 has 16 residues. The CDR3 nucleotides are TGTGCCAGCAGCGCCGATAGCGGGACTTTCTACAATGAGCAGTTCTTC. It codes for CASSADSGTFYNEQFF. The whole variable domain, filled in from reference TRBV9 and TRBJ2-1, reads DSGVTQTPKHLITATGQRVTLRCSPRSGDLSVYWYQQSLDQGLQFLIQYYNGEERAKGNILERFSAQQFPDLHSELNLSSLELGDSALYFCASSADSGTFYNEQFFGPGTRLTVL.

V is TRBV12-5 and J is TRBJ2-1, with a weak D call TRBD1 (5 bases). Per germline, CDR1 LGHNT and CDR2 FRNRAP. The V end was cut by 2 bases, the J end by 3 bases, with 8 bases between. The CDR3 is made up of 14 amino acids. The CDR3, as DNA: TGTGCTAGTGGTTTGAGTCAGGGCTACAATGAGCAGTTCTTC. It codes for CASGLSQGYNEQFF.

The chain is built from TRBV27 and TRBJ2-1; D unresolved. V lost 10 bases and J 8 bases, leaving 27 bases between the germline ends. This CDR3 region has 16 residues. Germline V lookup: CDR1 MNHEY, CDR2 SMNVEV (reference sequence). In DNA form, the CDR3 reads TGTGCCACCACCCAAAGGGCGTGGTCGGTCGTCTATGAGCAGTTCTTC. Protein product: CATTQRAWSVVYEQFF.

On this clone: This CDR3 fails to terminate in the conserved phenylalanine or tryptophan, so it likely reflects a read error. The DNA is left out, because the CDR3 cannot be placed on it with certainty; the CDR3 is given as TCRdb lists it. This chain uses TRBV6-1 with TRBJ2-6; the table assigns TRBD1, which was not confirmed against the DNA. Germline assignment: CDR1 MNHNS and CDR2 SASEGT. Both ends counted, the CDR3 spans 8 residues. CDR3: CASSEERT.

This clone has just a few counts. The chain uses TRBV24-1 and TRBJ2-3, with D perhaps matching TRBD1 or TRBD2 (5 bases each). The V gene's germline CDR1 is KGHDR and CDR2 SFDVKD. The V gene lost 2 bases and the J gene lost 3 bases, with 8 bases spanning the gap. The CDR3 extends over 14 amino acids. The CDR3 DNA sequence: TGTGCCACCAGTGATTGGGACGGGACAGATACGCAGTATTTT. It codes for CATSDWDGTDTQYF.